This T cell receptor (beta chain) was captured in a study of T cells after yellow fever vaccination. V was pared by 2 bases and J by 5 bases, with 5 bases between. The CDR3 length is 12 residues. Germline CDR1 MNHEY, CDR2 SVGEGT. TCRdb passed the 5' RACE reads through MiXCR, listing each CDR3 protein once. The sample records hundreds of thousands of distinct CDR3 sequences, roughly 12% being singletons. The sequences come from PBMCs, collected on the day of the yellow fever booster vaccination. This TCR was sampled from a man aged 25 to 45 who received the YFV17D yellow fever vaccine. This rearrangement joins TRBV6-2 or TRBV6-3 to TRBJ2-3; no firm D call. The CDR3, as DNA: TGTGCCAGCAGTTACACCAGAGATACGCAGTATTTT. Translation gives CASSYTRDTQYF.